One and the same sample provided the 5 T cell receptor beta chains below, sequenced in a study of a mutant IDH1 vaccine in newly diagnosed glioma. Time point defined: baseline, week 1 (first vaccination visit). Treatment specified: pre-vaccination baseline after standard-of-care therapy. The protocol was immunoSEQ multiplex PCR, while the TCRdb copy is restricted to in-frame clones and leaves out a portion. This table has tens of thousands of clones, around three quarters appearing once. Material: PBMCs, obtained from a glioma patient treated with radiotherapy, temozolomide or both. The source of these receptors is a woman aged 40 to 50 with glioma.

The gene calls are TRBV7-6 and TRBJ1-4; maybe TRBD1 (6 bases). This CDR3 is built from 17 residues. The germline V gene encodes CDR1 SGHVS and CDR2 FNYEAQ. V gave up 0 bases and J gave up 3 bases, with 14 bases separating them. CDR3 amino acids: CASSLAYGGRANEKLFF. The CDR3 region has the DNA TGTGCCAGCAGCTTAGCTTATGGGGGGCGCGCTAATGAAAAACTGTTTTTT.

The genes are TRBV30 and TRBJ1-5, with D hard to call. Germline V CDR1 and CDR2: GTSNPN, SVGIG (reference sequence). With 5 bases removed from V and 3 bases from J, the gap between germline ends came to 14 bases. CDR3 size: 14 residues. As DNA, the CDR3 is TGTGCCTGGGCCGGGAACCTTGACAATCAGCCCCAGCATTTT. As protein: CAWAGNLDNQPQHF.

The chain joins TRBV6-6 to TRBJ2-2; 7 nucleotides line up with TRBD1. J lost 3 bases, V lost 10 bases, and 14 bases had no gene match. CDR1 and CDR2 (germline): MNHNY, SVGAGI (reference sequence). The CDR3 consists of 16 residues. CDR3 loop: CAIPGHRTGHTGELFF. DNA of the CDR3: TGTGCCATCCCGGGCCACCGGACAGGACACACCGGGGAGCTGTTTTTT.

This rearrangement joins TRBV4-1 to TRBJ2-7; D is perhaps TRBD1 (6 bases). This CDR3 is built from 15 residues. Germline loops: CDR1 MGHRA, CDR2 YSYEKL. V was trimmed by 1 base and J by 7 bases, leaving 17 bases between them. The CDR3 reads CASSQARGLIGEQYF. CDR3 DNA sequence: TGCGCCAGCAGCCAAGCCAGGGGCCTCATAGGGGAGCAGTACTTC.

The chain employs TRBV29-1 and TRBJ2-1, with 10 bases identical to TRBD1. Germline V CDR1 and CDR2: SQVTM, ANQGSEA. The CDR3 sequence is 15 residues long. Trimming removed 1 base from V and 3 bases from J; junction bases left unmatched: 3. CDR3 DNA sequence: TGCAGCGTTGAAGGCCGGGACAGGGGCTACAATGAGCAGTTCTTC. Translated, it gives CSVEGRDRGYNEQFF.